A single sample gave rise to the 21 T cell receptor beta chains below, sequenced in a study of cytomegalovirus exposure and HLA in healthy donors. A multiplex PCR was run with 60 Vbeta primers and 13 Jbeta primers. Some clones are missing from TCRdb's copy, which holds only in-frame ones; the method was immunoSEQ multiplex PCR. This table has approximately 130,000 clones, about 80% appearing once. Sample: PBMCs. Receptors were obtained from a young man in good health and CMV-seronegative.

The chain employs TRBV11-2 and TRBJ1-6, with TRBD1 matching 8 bases. With 4 bases clipped from V and 10 bases from J, the junction kept 9 bases outside the gene matches. The CDR3 totals 15 residues. The germline V gene encodes CDR1 SGHAT and CDR2 FQNNGV. CDR3 residues: CASSSDRGRRSPLHF. CDR3 DNA sequence: TGTGCCAGCAGCTCCGACAGGGGTCGTAGGTCACCCCTCCACTTT.

The V and J genes are TRBV9 and TRBJ2-1; the D is unclear. The CDR3 is 16 amino acids. Germline V lookup: CDR1 SGDLS, CDR2 YYNGEE. Trimming left V 0 bases short and J 5 bases short, with 15 bases between. CDR3 residues: CASSVGPSSTHNEQFF. Written as DNA, the CDR3 is TGTGCCAGCAGCGTAGGTCCTAGTTCAACCCACAATGAGCAGTTCTTC.

V usage is TRBV7-2 and J usage is TRBJ1-3, with D unresolved. Germline assignment: CDR1 SGHTA and CDR2 FQGNSA. V lost 1 base and J 2 bases, leaving 9 bases between the germline ends. This CDR3 contains 15 residues. The CDR3 DNA follows: TGTGCCAGCAGCTTAGGGGGAGGAGCTGGAAACACCATATATTTT. Translating it yields CASSLGGGAGNTIYF.

The chain uses TRBV12-1 and TRBJ2-5; the table gives TRBD2 as D, unverified against the DNA. TRBV12-1 is noted as a pseudogene. The CDR3 has 17 amino acids. CDR3 in amino acids: CASSLPRTSGSWETQYF. CDR3 bases: TGTGCCAGCAGCCTTCCGCGGACTAGCGGGAGCTGGGAGACCCAGTACTTC.

CDR3 sequence (DNA): TGCAGCGTCGCAGGGGACCCTGGAAACACCATATATTTT. It specifies CSVAGDPGNTIYF. The chain combines TRBV29-1 with TRBJ1-3, with D tentatively TRBD1 (6 bases). This CDR3 region has 13 residues. CDR1 SQVTM and CDR2 ANQGSEA come from the germline V gene. V lost 6 bases, J lost 2 bases, and 11 bases lay in between.

V gene TRBV6-1 combines with J gene TRBJ1-5; 7 nucleotides match TRBD1. CDR1 MNHNS and CDR2 SASEGT come from the germline V gene. The CDR3 loop spans 14 amino acids. V trimming: 6 bases; J trimming: 4 bases; junction bases outside the gene matches: 6. The CDR3 is CASRIGQANQPQHF. CDR3 nucleotides: TGTGCCAGCAGAATCGGACAGGCGAATCAGCCCCAGCATTTT.

This clone is a singleton in its sample. The CDR3 here is CATTLRSGGRGETQYF. CDR3 in DNA: TGTGCCACTACCCTCAGGAGCGGGGGTCGGGGAGAGACCCAGTACTTC. The chain couples TRBV7-9 to TRBJ2-5, with 8 bases lining up with TRBD2. The junction had 17 bases not matched to a gene; V was cut back by 10 bases and J by 4 bases. CDR1 is SEHNR, CDR2 FQNEAQ, per germline (reference sequence). The CDR3 is made up of 16 amino acids.

The genes are TRBV25-1 and TRBJ2-5; 10 nucleotides agree with TRBD1. The CDR3 consists of 14 residues. Germline V CDR1 and CDR2: MGHDK, SYGVNS. The CDR3 coding sequence is TGTGCGACCTCCGGGACAGGGGTTCAAGAGACCCAGTACTTC. Translated, it gives CATSGTGVQETQYF.

The chain has TRBV29-1 and TRBJ1-2; 8 positions agree with TRBD1. The CDR3 spans 13 residues. Germline CDR1 and CDR2: SQVTM and ANQGSEA. With V trimmed by 4 bases and J by 2 bases, 3 bases remained unmatched. The CDR3 spells CSVGNRGNYGYTF. The CDR3 DNA reads as TGCAGCGTTGGCAACAGGGGGAACTATGGCTACACCTTC.

The chain links TRBV7-2 to TRBJ1-1, with a weak D call TRBD1 (5 bases). The CDR3 contains 15 residues. Germline V gene data show CDR1 as SGHTA and CDR2 as FQGNSA. V dropped 0 bases and J dropped 0 bases, with 8 bases sitting between them. CDR3 DNA: TGTGCCAGCAGCTTAGCGGCCAGGGTGAACACTGAAGCTTTCTTT. It codes for CASSLAARVNTEAFF.

The chain carries TRBV11-3 and TRBJ2-7; 8 bases map to TRBD2. This CDR3 is built from 15 residues. The germline gives CDR1 SGHNT, CDR2 YENEEA. V lost 5 bases and J lost 2; bases outside the gene matches: 8. CDR3 nucleotides: TGTGCCAGCAGCCCCCGACTAGCGCCCACCTACGAGCAGTACTTC. Its protein is CASSPRLAPTYEQYF.

J is TRBJ1-3 and V is TRBV11-2; 7 bases fit TRBD1. Unmatched junction bases numbered 5, after V lost 4 bases and J lost 5 bases. Per germline, CDR1 SGHAT and CDR2 FQNNGV. This CDR3 has 14 residues. For the CDR3, the DNA is TGTGCCAGCAGCTCGACAGGGAACAGAAACACCATATATTTT. Its translation is CASSSTGNRNTIYF.

As to this clone: This specimen includes other DNA sequences encoding the same CDR3. The J gene is TRBJ1-1, the V gene TRBV7-8, with TRBD1 matching 9 bases. V lost 4 bases, J lost 1 base, and 1 base stayed unmatched. The CDR3 covers 14 residues. Germline CDR1 and CDR2: SGHVS and FQNEAQ. The CDR3 loop is CASSSGQGNTEAFF. DNA for the CDR3: TGTGCCAGCAGCTCGGGACAGGGGAACACTGAAGCTTTCTTT.

The chain links TRBV7-8 to TRBJ1-2; 7 bases line up with TRBD1. Germline V gene lookup returns CDR1 SGHVS and CDR2 FQNEAQ. This CDR3 contains 14 residues. V lost 8 bases, J lost 7 bases, and 13 bases stayed unmatched. Here the CDR3 reads CASSSRGRTGGYTF. CDR3 DNA sequence: TGTGCCAGCTCCTCCAGGGGGAGAACTGGTGGCTACACCTTC. Using reference TRBV7-8 and TRBJ1-2 for the parts outside the CDR3, the full variable domain is GAGVSQSPRYKVAKRGQDVALRCDPISGHVSLFWYQQALGQGPEFLTYFQNEAQLDKSGLPSDRFFAERPEGSVSTLKIQRTQQEDSAVYLCASSSRGRTGGYTFGSGTRLTVV.

This clone was seen just once. The chain has TRBV6-1 and TRBJ1-6; TRBD1 agrees at 9 bases. The CDR3 spans 15 residues. The germline gives CDR1 MNHNS, CDR2 SASEGT. J lost 6 bases, V lost 5 bases, and 5 bases had no gene match. The CDR3 DNA sequence: TGTGCCAGCAGTCCCGACAGGGGGGCTAATTCACCCCTCCACTTT. As protein: CASSPDRGANSPLHF.

This chain joins TRBV7-2 and TRBJ2-1, with TRBD1 matching 7 bases. V dropped 1 base and J dropped 6; count of bases not matched to a gene: 0. The CDR3 runs to 13 residues. The germline CDR1 and CDR2 sequences are SGHTA and FQGNSA. The CDR3 bases are TGTGCCAGCAGCTTAGAGGGGGCCAATGAGCAGTTCTTC. It is translated as CASSLEGANEQFF.

This clone was picked up a small number of times. The rearrangement links TRBV6-1 to TRBJ1-2, with 9 bases aligning to TRBD1. CDR1 MNHNS and CDR2 SASEGT come from the germline V gene. V lost 4 bases, J lost 7 bases, and 7 bases stayed unmatched. CDR3 size: 14 residues. Here the CDR3 DNA reads TGTGCCAGCAGTGCATGGACAGGGGAGGGTGGCTACACCTTC. Amino acid sequence: CASSAWTGEGGYTF.

The V and J genes are TRBV29-1 and TRBJ1-1; a weak D match, TRBD1 (5 bases). V was shortened by 2 bases and J by 3 bases, with 10 bases between the two germline ends. CDR3 length: 13 residues. The germline V gene has CDR1 SQVTM and CDR2 ANQGSEA. DNA of the CDR3: TGCAGCGTTGAACGGGGGGGGGACACTGAAGCTTTCTTT. Its protein is CSVERGGDTEAFF.

CDR3 nucleotides: TGCAGCGTTGATCGCCAGGGGGCTGGAAATGAGCAGTTCTTC. Translated, it gives CSVDRQGAGNEQFF. The chain combines TRBV29-1 with TRBJ2-1; 8 positions agree with TRBD1. The CDR3 is made up of 14 amino acids. Germline CDR1 and CDR2: SQVTM and ANQGSEA. Trimming took 3 bases from V and 7 from J; bases not matched to a gene: 8.

This chain's CDR3 is CAWSDGLAAYEQYF. CDR3 nucleotides: TGTGCCTGGAGTGATGGACTAGCGGCCTACGAGCAGTACTTC. The genes are TRBV30 and TRBJ2-7; 10 bases match TRBD2. The germline V gene has CDR1 GTSNPN and CDR2 SVGIG (reference sequence). The CDR3 is made up of 14 amino acids. J lost 2 bases, V lost 1 base, and 2 bases had no gene match.

V usage is TRBV28 and J usage is TRBJ1-1, with D unresolved. Germline V lookup: CDR1 MDHEN, CDR2 SYDVKM. The CDR3 extends over 12 amino acids. The V end was cut by 8 bases, the J end by 0 bases, with 7 bases between. CDR3 DNA sequence: TGTGCCAGCCTTGCGGTGAACACTGAAGCTTTCTTT. Encoded protein: CASLAVNTEAFF.